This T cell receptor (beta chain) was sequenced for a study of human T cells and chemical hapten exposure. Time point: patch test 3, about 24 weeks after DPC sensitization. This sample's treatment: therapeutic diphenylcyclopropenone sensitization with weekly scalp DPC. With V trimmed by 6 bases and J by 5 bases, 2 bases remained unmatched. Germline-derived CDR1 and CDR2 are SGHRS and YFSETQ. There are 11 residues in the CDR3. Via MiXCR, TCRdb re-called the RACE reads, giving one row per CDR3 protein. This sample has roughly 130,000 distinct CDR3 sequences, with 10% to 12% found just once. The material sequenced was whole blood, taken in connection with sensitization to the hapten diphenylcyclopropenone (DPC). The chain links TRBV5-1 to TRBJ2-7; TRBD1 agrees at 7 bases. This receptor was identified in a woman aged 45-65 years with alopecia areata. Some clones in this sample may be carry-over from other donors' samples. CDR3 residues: CASTTGNEQYF. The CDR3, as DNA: TGCGCCAGCACGACAGGGAACGAGCAGTACTTC.